A single sample gave rise to the 8 T cell receptor beta chains below, sequenced in a study of T cells after yellow fever vaccination. TCRdb passed the 5' RACE reads through MiXCR, listing each CDR3 protein once. The sample has 400,000 to 650,000 distinct CDR3 sequences, 20% to 25% seen once. Sequenced here: PBMCs, sampled less than 25 days after the first yellow fever vaccination. These receptors all stem from a man in his late teens or twenties who received the YFV17D yellow fever vaccine.

The rearrangement links TRBV11-2 to TRBJ1-5; no clear D. Looked up from germline, CDR1 is SGHAT and CDR2 is FQNNGV. The CDR3 length is 12 residues. Trimming took off 5 bases at V and 4 bases at J, with 6 bases between the two ends. The CDR3 nucleotides read TGTGCCAGCAGCGCCCTGAATCAGCCCCAGCATTTT. This translates into CASSALNQPQHF.

The table lists this clonotype with a count of one. The chain is built from TRBV9 and TRBJ2-2; no reliable D call. The germline CDR1 and CDR2 sequences are SGDLS and YYNGEE. This CDR3 is 14 amino acids long. V was shortened by 3 bases and J by 6 bases, with 12 bases between the two germline ends. In DNA form, the CDR3 reads TGTGCCAGCAGCGCTTTCCGAGGTCCCGGGGAGCTGTTTTTT. Translation: CASSAFRGPGELFF.

This clonotype was picked up many times. The J gene is TRBJ1-1, the V gene TRBV29-1; TRBD1 aligns across 9 bases. CDR3 length: 10 amino acids. The V gene end was trimmed by 6 bases and the J gene end by 7 bases; junction bases not matched to a gene: 0. Per germline, CDR1 SQVTM and CDR2 ANQGSEA. The CDR3 loop is CSVGQGEAFF. The DNA of the CDR3 is TGCAGCGTGGGACAGGGTGAAGCTTTCTTT. The variable domain in full, completed from reference TRBV29-1 and TRBJ1-1, reads SAVISQKPSRDICQRGTSLTIQCQVDSQVTMMFWYRQQPGQSLTLIATANQGSEATYESGFVIDKFPISRPNLTFSTLTVSNMSPEDSSIYLCSVGQGEAFFGQGTRLTVV.

This clonotype was detected once. The genes are TRBV6-1 and TRBJ1-2, with 7 bases that match TRBD1. This CDR3 has 15 residues. V gave up 6 bases and J gave up 2 bases; unmatched junction bases: 9. Germline values: CDR1 MNHNS, CDR2 SASEGT. The DNA of the CDR3 is TGTGCCAGCAGACAAACTACAGGGGCCAACTATGGCTACACCTTC. It specifies CASRQTTGANYGYTF.

This clonotype has more than one count but fewer than ten. The CDR3 region is CASRGEMPQPQHF. The CDR3 DNA is TGTGCCAGCAGAGGGGAGATGCCTCAGCCCCAGCATTTT. V gene TRBV2 combines with J gene TRBJ1-5; tentatively, D is TRBD1 (5 bases). This CDR3 contains 13 residues. The V gene lost 6 bases and the J gene lost 6 bases, with 12 bases spanning the gap. CDR1 is SNHLY, CDR2 FYNNEI, per germline.

As concerns this clonotype: The junction departs from germline at one end; a sequencing error may be responsible. The genes are TRBV27 and TRBJ1-1, with D unclear. Germline loops: CDR1 MNHEY, CDR2 SMNVEV (reference sequence). The CDR3 is 14 amino acids. As DNA, the CDR3 is TGTGCCAGCAGTTTAATCACGGGAAACACTGAAGATTTCTTT. It translates to CASSLITGNTEDFF.

This rearrangement joins TRBV3-1 to TRBJ1-5; D uncertain. V was shortened by 4 bases and J by 2 bases, with 18 bases between the two germline ends. This CDR3 is 17 amino acids long. CDR1 LGHDT and CDR2 YNNKEL come from the germline V gene (reference sequence). In DNA, the CDR3 is TGTGCCAGCAGCCCCCGGGCAGATCAGTATGGCAATCAGCCCCAGCATTTT. Its protein product is CASSPRADQYGNQPQHF.

This clonotype appeared a few times. The V and J genes are TRBV7-2 and TRBJ1-2, with D perhaps TRBD1 (5 bases). V lost 5 bases to trimming and J lost 7 bases, with 17 bases between them. CDR3 length: 14 amino acids. Germline assignment: CDR1 SGHTA and CDR2 FQGNSA. This chain's CDR3 is CASSPWGRVGGYTF. The CDR3 region has the DNA TGTGCCAGCAGCCCCTGGGGCAGGGTGGGTGGCTACACCTTC.